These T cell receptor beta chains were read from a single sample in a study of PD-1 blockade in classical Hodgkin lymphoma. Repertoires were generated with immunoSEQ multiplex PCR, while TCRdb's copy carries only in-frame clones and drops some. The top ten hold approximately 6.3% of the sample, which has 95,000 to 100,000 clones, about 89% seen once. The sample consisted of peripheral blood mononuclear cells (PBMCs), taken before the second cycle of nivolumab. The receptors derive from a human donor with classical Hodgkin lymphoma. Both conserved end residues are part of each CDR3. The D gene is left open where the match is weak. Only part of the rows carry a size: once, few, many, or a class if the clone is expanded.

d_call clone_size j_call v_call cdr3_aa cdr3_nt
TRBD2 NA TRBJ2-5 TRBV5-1 CASSHRTSGAAETQYF TGCGCCAGCAGCCACCGGACTAGCGGGGCTGCGGAGACCCAGTACTTC
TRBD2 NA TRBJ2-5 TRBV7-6 CASSSRTSGGVVTQYF TGTGCCAGCAGCTCCCGGACTAGCGGGGGGGTCGTGACCCAGTACTTC
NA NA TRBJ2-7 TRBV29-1 CSVVGQSYEQYF TGCAGCGTTGTTGGACAGTCCTACGAGCAGTACTTC
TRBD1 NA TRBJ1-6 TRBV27 CASSLPRQGGNSPLHF TGTGCCAGCAGTCTGCCGCGACAGGGTGGGAATTCACCCCTCCACTTT
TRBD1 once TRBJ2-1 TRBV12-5 CASGLGQDEQFF TGTGCTAGTGGTCTCGGACAGGATGAGCAGTTCTTC
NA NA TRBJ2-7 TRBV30 CAWSEGGYSYEQYF TGTGCCTGGAGCGAGGGGGGATACTCCTACGAGCAGTACTTC
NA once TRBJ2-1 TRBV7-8 CASSLASGREQFF TGTGCCAGCAGCTTAGCGTCGGGTAGAGAGCAGTTCTTC
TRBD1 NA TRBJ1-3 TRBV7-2 CASSLAGTGTGNTIYF TGTGCCAGCAGCTTAGCAGGGACAGGGACTGGAAACACCATATATTTT
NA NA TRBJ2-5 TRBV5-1 CASSSLTARETQYF TGCGCCAGCAGCTCCTTGACAGCGCGGGAGACCCAGTACTTC
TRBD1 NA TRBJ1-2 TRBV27 CASRDRGNGYTF TGTGCCAGTCGCGACAGGGGGAATGGCTACACCTTC
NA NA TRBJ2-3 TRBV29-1 CSANAIKDTQYF TGCAGCGCAAATGCGATCAAAGATACGCAGTATTTT
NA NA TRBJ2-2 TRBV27 CASRGWGGEGTGELFF TGTGCCAGCAGAGGGTGGGGGGGCGAAGGAACCGGGGAGCTGTTTTTT
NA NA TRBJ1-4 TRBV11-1 CASSFPDAAYEKLFF TGTGCCAGCAGCTTTCCAGACGCAGCCTACGAAAAACTGTTTTTT
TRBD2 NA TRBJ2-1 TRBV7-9 CASSSGLFYNEQFF TGTGCCAGCAGCTCGGGACTATTCTACAATGAGCAGTTCTTC
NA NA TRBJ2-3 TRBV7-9 CASSLDSSSTDTQYF TGTGCCAGCAGCCTGGACAGCTCTAGCACAGATACGCAGTATTTT
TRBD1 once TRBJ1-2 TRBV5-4 CASSYPGQGPYGYTF TGTGCCAGCAGCTATCCGGGACAGGGTCCCTATGGCTACACCTTC
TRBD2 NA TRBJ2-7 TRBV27 CASSLSLAGGSYEQYF TGTGCCAGCAGTTTATCTCTCGCGGGGGGTTCCTACGAGCAGTACTTC
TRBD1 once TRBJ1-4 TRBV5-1 CASSLGRDRGEKLFF TGCGCCAGCAGCTTGGGTAGGGACAGAGGAGAAAAACTGTTTTTT
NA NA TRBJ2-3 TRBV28 CASSSGYERRGTDTQYF TGTGCCAGCAGTTCCGGATACGAGAGACGAGGCACAGATACGCAGTATTTT
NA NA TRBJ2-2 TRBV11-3 CASSSPRGPPGELFF TGTGCCAGCAGCTCACCACGGGGGCCACCCGGGGAGCTGTTTTTT
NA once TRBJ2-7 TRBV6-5 CASSPSLSKQYF TGTGCCAGCAGTCCCTCTTTATCCAAGCAGTACTTC
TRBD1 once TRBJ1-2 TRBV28 CASQTGLQGGGYTF TGTGCCAGCCAAACAGGGCTACAGGGGGGTGGCTACACCTTC
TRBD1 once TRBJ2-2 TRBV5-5 CATRGQGAGELFF TGTGCCACCAGGGGACAGGGTGCGGGGGAGCTGTTTTTT
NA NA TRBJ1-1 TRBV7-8 CASSNRYEGNTEAFF TGTGCCAGCAGCAACCGCTATGAGGGTAACACTGAAGCTTTCTTT
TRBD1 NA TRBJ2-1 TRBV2 CASSDRGQGRNEQFF TGTGCCAGCAGTGATCGGGGACAGGGGCGGAATGAGCAGTTCTTC
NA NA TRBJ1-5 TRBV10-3 CAISARTENQPQHF TGTGCCATCAGTGCCCGGACCGAAAATCAGCCCCAGCATTTT
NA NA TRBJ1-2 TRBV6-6 CASSYSWAANYGYTF TGTGCCAGCAGTTACTCGTGGGCGGCTAACTATGGCTACACCTTC
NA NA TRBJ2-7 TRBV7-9 CASSQDRFGLGEQYF TGTGCCAGCAGTCAGGACCGCTTTGGTCTAGGGGAGCAGTACTTC
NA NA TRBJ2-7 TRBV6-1 CASRSTYEQYF TGTGCCAGCAGGTCAACCTACGAGCAGTACTTC
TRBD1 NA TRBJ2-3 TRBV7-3 CASSLTGGETDTQYF TGTGCCAGCAGCTTAACAGGGGGCGAAACAGATACGCAGTATTTT
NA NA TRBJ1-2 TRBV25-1 CASSEYQDIGGYTF TGTGCCAGCAGTGAATATCAGGACATAGGAGGCTACACCTTC
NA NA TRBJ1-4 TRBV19 CASSLLGRQTNEKLFF TGTGCCAGTAGTCTACTCGGACGGCAAACTAATGAAAAACTGTTTTTT
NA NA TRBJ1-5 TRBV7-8 CASSLDGNQPQHF TGTGCCAGCAGCTTAGATGGCAATCAGCCCCAGCATTTT
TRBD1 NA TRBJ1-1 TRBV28 CASSRWTGQTTTEAFF TGTGCCAGCAGTCGATGGACAGGCCAAACGACCACTGAAGCTTTCTTT
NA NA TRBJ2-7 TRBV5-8 CASSLVPNAGEQYF TGTGCCAGCAGCTTGGTTCCTAACGCCGGCGAGCAGTACTTC
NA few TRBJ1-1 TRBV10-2 CASRDRTANTEAFF TGCGCCAGCAGAGATAGGACAGCTAACACTGAAGCTTTCTTT
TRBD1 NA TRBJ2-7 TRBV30 CAWETGTGGPTSYEQYF TGTGCCTGGGAAACCGGGACAGGGGGCCCAACTTCCTACGAGCAGTACTTC
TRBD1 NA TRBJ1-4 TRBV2 CASRATGGKIEKLFF TGTGCCAGCAGGGCGACAGGGGGCAAGATTGAAAAACTGTTTTTT
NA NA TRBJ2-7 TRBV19 CASSIAQTGAYEQYF TGTGCCAGTAGTATAGCCCAGACCGGAGCCTACGAGCAGTACTTC
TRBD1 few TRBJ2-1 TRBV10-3 CAIHSGTAINEQFF TGTGCCATCCATTCCGGGACAGCGATTAATGAGCAGTTCTTC
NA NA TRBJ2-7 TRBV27 CASREDRTYEQYF TGTGCCAGCAGAGAAGACAGGACCTACGAGCAGTACTTC
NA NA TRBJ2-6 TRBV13 CASSLVGANVLTF TGTGCCAGCAGCTTAGTAGGGGCCAACGTCCTGACTTTC
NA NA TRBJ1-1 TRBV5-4 CASSLGGGLNTEAFF TGTGCCAGCAGCCTGGGTGGGGGGTTGAACACTGAAGCTTTCTTT
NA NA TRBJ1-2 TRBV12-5 CASGFGGLHYGYTF TGTGCTAGTGGTTTTGGGGGGCTGCACTATGGCTACACCTTC
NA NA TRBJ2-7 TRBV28 CASSLVGEGQYF TGTGCCAGCAGTTTAGTAGGAGAGGGGCAGTACTTC
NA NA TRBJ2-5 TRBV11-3 CASSLKSGQETQYF TGTGCCAGCAGCTTAAAGTCAGGGCAAGAGACCCAGTACTTC
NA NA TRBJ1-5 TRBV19 CASSLQTSNQPQHF TGTGCCAGTAGTCTCCAGACTAGCAATCAGCCCCAGCATTTT
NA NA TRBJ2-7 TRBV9 CASSAQPLNEQYF TGTGCCAGCAGCGCCCAACCCTTGAACGAGCAGTACTTC
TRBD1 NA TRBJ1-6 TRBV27 CASSPGTGGLGYNSPLHF TGTGCCAGCAGTCCCGGGACAGGGGGACTGGGATATAATTCACCCCTCCACTTT
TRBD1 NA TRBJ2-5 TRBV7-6 CASSFSPGTGEETQYF TGTGCCAGCAGCTTTTCCCCCGGGACAGGAGAAGAGACCCAGTACTTC
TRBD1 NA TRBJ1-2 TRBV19 CASSPDRGYGYTF TGTGCCAGTAGCCCTGACAGGGGCTATGGCTACACCTTC
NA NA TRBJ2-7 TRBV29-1 CSVIISGYEQYF TGCAGCGTTATCATTAGTGGGTACGAGCAGTACTTC
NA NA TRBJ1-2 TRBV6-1 CASSPGGHTSYGYTF TGTGCCAGCAGCCCCGGGGGACACACGTCTTATGGCTACACCTTC
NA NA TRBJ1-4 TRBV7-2 CASSPDSLNEKLFF TGTGCCAGCAGCCCGGACAGTCTAAATGAAAAACTGTTTTTT
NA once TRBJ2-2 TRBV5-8 CASSLVDWPPGELFF TGTGCCAGCAGCTTGGTTGACTGGCCCCCCGGGGAGCTGTTTTTT
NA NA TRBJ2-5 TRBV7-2 CASSLERQETQYF TGTGCCAGCAGCTTAGAAAGGCAAGAGACCCAGTACTTC
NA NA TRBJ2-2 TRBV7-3 CASSRQAPGELFF TGTGCCAGCAGCCGGCAGGCCCCCGGGGAGCTGTTTTTT
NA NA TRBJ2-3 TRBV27 CASSLSVWGDTQYF TGTGCCAGCAGTTTAAGTGTCTGGGGAGATACGCAGTATTTT
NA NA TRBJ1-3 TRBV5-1 CASSLEGGRGNTIYF TGCGCCAGCAGCTTGGAGGGGGGAAGAGGAAACACCATATATTTT